This is a list of T cell receptor beta chains from one sample in a study of neurological immune-mediated disorders. TCRdb re-called the 5' RACE reads with MiXCR, one entry per CDR3 protein. The profile shows tens of thousands of distinct CDR3 sequences, under 4% of them singletons. The sample consisted of PBMCs. These receptors came from a woman aged 55-75 years with multiple sclerosis. CDR3s include the opening cysteine and the closing phenylalanine or tryptophan. Fields, in order: clone size, V gene, J gene, D gene, CDR3 protein, CDR3 DNA. The D gene is left open where the match is weak. Size tells how often a clone was seen (once, few, many) or the class of an expanded clone, and some rows leave it out.

abundance: many
v_gene: TRBV11-2
j_gene: TRBJ2-5
d_gene: TRBD2
CDR3aa: CASRQTSGGASETQYF
CDR3nt: TGTGCCAGCAGACAGACTAGCGGGGGGGCCTCGGAGACCCAGTACTTC

abundance: many
v_gene: TRBV20-1
j_gene: TRBJ1-3
d_gene: NA
CDR3aa: CSASWGPPGNTIYF
CDR3nt: TGCAGTGCTAGTTGGGGGCCCCCTGGAAACACCATATATTTT

abundance: many
v_gene: TRBV7-2
j_gene: TRBJ2-3
d_gene: TRBD2
CDR3aa: CASSFDPGLAGGTTDTQYF
CDR3nt: TGTGCCAGCAGCTTCGATCCCGGACTAGCGGGGGGGACCACAGATACGCAGTATTTT

abundance: many
v_gene: TRBV12-3/TRBV12-4
j_gene: TRBJ1-1
d_gene: NA
CDR3aa: CASSSTAVIVEAFF
CDR3nt: TGTGCCAGCAGTTCAACTGCAGTTATCGTTGAAGCTTTCTTT

abundance: many
v_gene: TRBV5-1
j_gene: TRBJ1-6
d_gene: NA
CDR3aa: CASRGQSGPPLHF
CDR3nt: TGCGCCAGCAGAGGACAGTCCGGCCCACCCCTCCACTTT

abundance: many
v_gene: TRBV5-1
j_gene: TRBJ1-1
d_gene: NA
CDR3aa: CASSLGPANTEAFF
CDR3nt: TGCGCCAGCAGCTTGGGGCCGGCGAACACTGAAGCTTTCTTT

abundance: many
v_gene: TRBV10-3
j_gene: TRBJ2-3
d_gene: NA
CDR3aa: CAISEGQGGTDTQYF
CDR3nt: TGTGCCATCAGTGAAGGGCAGGGTGGCACAGATACGCAGTATTTT

abundance: many
v_gene: TRBV5-1
j_gene: TRBJ2-2
d_gene: NA
CDR3aa: CASSFMRGGKGTGELFF
CDR3nt: TGCGCCAGCAGCTTCATGAGGGGGGGAAAAGGCACCGGGGAGCTGTTTTTT

abundance: many
v_gene: TRBV6-2/TRBV6-3
j_gene: TRBJ2-2
d_gene: NA
CDR3aa: CASSYSAGNTGELFF
CDR3nt: TGTGCCAGCAGTTACTCGGCAGGGAACACCGGGGAGCTGTTTTTT

abundance: medium-sized
v_gene: TRBV5-1
j_gene: TRBJ1-1
d_gene: TRBD1
CDR3aa: CASSTSGGGTEAFF
CDR3nt: TGCGCCAGCAGCACCTCAGGGGGTGGCACTGAAGCTTTCTTT

abundance: many
v_gene: TRBV6-5
j_gene: TRBJ1-2
d_gene: TRBD1
CDR3aa: CASSGTGGDYGYTF
CDR3nt: TGTGCCAGCAGTGGGACAGGGGGCGACTATGGCTACACCTTC

abundance: many
v_gene: TRBV5-1
j_gene: TRBJ2-3
d_gene: TRBD2
CDR3aa: CASSQASGGRDTQYF
CDR3nt: TGCGCCAGCAGCCAAGCTAGCGGGGGGCGAGATACGCAGTATTTT

abundance: few
v_gene: TRBV12-3/TRBV12-4
j_gene: TRBJ1-2
d_gene: TRBD1
CDR3aa: CASRLGQGFNYGYTF
CDR3nt: TGTGCCAGCAGATTAGGACAGGGTTTTAACTATGGCTACACCTTC

abundance: many
v_gene: TRBV6-6
j_gene: TRBJ2-3
d_gene: NA
CDR3aa: CASRTGSTDTQYF
CDR3nt: TGTGCCAGCAGAACGGGTAGCACAGATACGCAGTATTTT

abundance: many
v_gene: TRBV3-1
j_gene: TRBJ1-6
d_gene: NA
CDR3aa: CASSQVVAPLHF
CDR3nt: TGTGCCAGCAGCCAAGTCGTGGCACCCCTCCACTTT

abundance: many
v_gene: TRBV5-1
j_gene: TRBJ2-3
d_gene: NA
CDR3aa: CASSLEGPGSTDTQYF
CDR3nt: TGCGCCAGCAGCTTGGAGGGGCCAGGGAGCACAGATACGCAGTATTTT

abundance: many
v_gene: TRBV25-1
j_gene: TRBJ1-1
d_gene: NA
CDR3aa: CASSEAGNTEAFF
CDR3nt: TGTGCCAGCAGTGAGGCAGGGAACACTGAAGCTTTCTTT

abundance: many
v_gene: TRBV18
j_gene: TRBJ1-1
d_gene: NA
CDR3aa: CASSPRKVNTEAFF
CDR3nt: TGTGCCAGCTCACCACGTAAAGTTAACACTGAAGCTTTCTTT

abundance: many
v_gene: TRBV6-5
j_gene: TRBJ2-7
d_gene: NA
CDR3aa: CASSSTAIYEQYF
CDR3nt: TGTGCCAGCAGTTCGACAGCGATCTACGAGCAGTACTTC

abundance: many
v_gene: TRBV20-1
j_gene: TRBJ2-7
d_gene: TRBD1
CDR3aa: CSAREGIGQGPYEQYF
CDR3nt: TGCAGTGCTAGAGAGGGTATCGGACAGGGCCCTTACGAGCAGTACTTC

abundance: many
v_gene: TRBV7-6
j_gene: TRBJ2-2
d_gene: TRBD2
CDR3aa: CASSLVGAGLRTGELFF
CDR3nt: TGTGCCAGCAGCTTGGTTGGAGCGGGGCTGCGGACCGGGGAGCTGTTTTTT

abundance: many
v_gene: TRBV7-8
j_gene: TRBJ1-1
d_gene: NA
CDR3aa: CASSSREGLEAEAFF
CDR3nt: TGTGCCAGCAGCTCCCGGGAGGGGCTTGAAGCTGAAGCTTTCTTT

abundance: many
v_gene: TRBV6-6
j_gene: TRBJ2-5
d_gene: TRBD1
CDR3aa: CASSFRTGRETQYF
CDR3nt: TGTGCCAGCAGTTTCCGGACAGGGCGGGAGACCCAGTACTTC

abundance: many
v_gene: TRBV20-1
j_gene: TRBJ1-2
d_gene: NA
CDR3aa: CSARDTGLGYTF
CDR3nt: TGCAGTGCTAGAGATACAGGGCTCGGCTACACCTTC

abundance: many
v_gene: TRBV5-1
j_gene: TRBJ1-1
d_gene: NA
CDR3aa: CASSGSSSGNTEAFF
CDR3nt: TGCGCCAGCTCCGGGAGCTCTTCTGGGAACACTGAAGCTTTCTTT

abundance: many
v_gene: TRBV2
j_gene: TRBJ2-5
d_gene: NA
CDR3aa: CASSTSGTAQETQYF
CDR3nt: TGTGCCAGCAGTACAAGCGGGACAGCCCAAGAGACCCAGTACTTC

abundance: many
v_gene: TRBV20-1
j_gene: TRBJ2-5
d_gene: TRBD2
CDR3aa: CSAHRASGAIQETQYF
CDR3nt: TGCAGTGCACATCGCGCTAGCGGGGCTATCCAAGAGACCCAGTACTTC

abundance: many
v_gene: TRBV29-1
j_gene: TRBJ1-1
d_gene: NA
CDR3aa: CSARGGITEAFF
CDR3nt: TGCAGCGCAAGGGGGGGTATCACTGAAGCTTTCTTT

abundance: many
v_gene: TRBV10-3
j_gene: TRBJ2-3
d_gene: TRBD1
CDR3aa: CAISRDRGMYTDTQYF
CDR3nt: TGTGCCATCAGTAGGGACAGGGGAATGTATACAGATACGCAGTATTTT

abundance: many
v_gene: TRBV12-3/TRBV12-4
j_gene: TRBJ2-7
d_gene: NA
CDR3aa: CASTLGTYEQYF
CDR3nt: TGTGCCAGCACCCTAGGGACCTACGAGCAGTACTTC

abundance: many
v_gene: TRBV5-1
j_gene: TRBJ1-5
d_gene: NA
CDR3aa: CASSFRAGDQPQHF
CDR3nt: TGCGCCAGCAGCTTCCGTGCAGGGGATCAGCCCCAGCATTTT

abundance: many
v_gene: TRBV5-1
j_gene: TRBJ2-5
d_gene: NA
CDR3aa: CASSLAGLQETQYF
CDR3nt: TGCGCCAGCAGCTTGGCCGGTTTACAAGAGACCCAGTACTTC

abundance: many
v_gene: TRBV12-3/TRBV12-4
j_gene: TRBJ1-2
d_gene: NA
CDR3aa: CASINNYGYTF
CDR3nt: TGTGCCAGCATTAATAACTATGGCTACACCTTC

abundance: many
v_gene: TRBV20-1
j_gene: TRBJ2-2
d_gene: NA
CDR3aa: CSARNPDFPELFF
CDR3nt: TGCAGTGCTAGAAATCCGGACTTTCCGGAGCTGTTTTTT

abundance: many
v_gene: TRBV7-8
j_gene: TRBJ1-5
d_gene: NA
CDR3aa: CASSLNRYSNQPQHF
CDR3nt: TGTGCCAGCAGCTTAAACAGATATAGCAATCAGCCCCAGCATTTT

abundance: NA
v_gene: TRBV18
j_gene: TRBJ1-1
d_gene: NA
CDR3aa: CASSGGHPNTEAFF
CDR3nt: TGTGCCAGCTCAGGAGGACACCCGAACACTGAAGCTTTCTTT

abundance: many
v_gene: TRBV7-2
j_gene: TRBJ2-3
d_gene: TRBD1
CDR3aa: CASSLQGVQDTQYF
CDR3nt: TGTGCCAGCAGCTTACAGGGGGTGCAAGATACGCAGTATTTT

abundance: many
v_gene: TRBV20-1
j_gene: TRBJ2-2
d_gene: NA
CDR3aa: CSASRRGNTGELFF
CDR3nt: TGCAGTGCTAGCCGGCGGGGGAACACCGGGGAGCTGTTTTTT

abundance: many
v_gene: TRBV5-1
j_gene: TRBJ2-2
d_gene: TRBD1
CDR3aa: CASSTGQGGTGELFF
CDR3nt: TGCGCCAGCAGCACCGGACAGGGAGGCACCGGGGAGCTGTTTTTT

abundance: many
v_gene: TRBV20-1
j_gene: TRBJ2-3
d_gene: NA
CDR3aa: CSARSAVSTDTQYF
CDR3nt: TGCAGTGCTAGGTCGGCAGTTAGCACAGATACGCAGTATTTT

abundance: many
v_gene: TRBV20-1
j_gene: TRBJ2-2
d_gene: NA
CDR3aa: CSAPRQPHTGELFF
CDR3nt: TGCAGTGCCCCCCGCCAACCACACACCGGGGAGCTGTTTTTT